Presented here are 15 T cell receptor beta chains from one specimen sequenced in a study of blood T cell repertoires in COVID-19. Generated by immunoSEQ multiplex PCR, the TCRdb table keeps only in-frame clones and is missing some. Of roughly 300,000 clones in the sample, roughly 90% are singletons; the top ten hold 6.4%. What was sequenced was peripheral blood. The receptor set was obtained from a man in his late teens or twenties who had recovered from COVID-19.

This chain links TRBV30 with TRBJ1-2; the D gene is possibly TRBD1 (5 bases). V was pared by 2 bases and J by 8 bases, with 18 bases between. Germline V gives CDR1 GTSNPN, CDR2 SVGIG (reference sequence). The CDR3 length is 14 residues. For the CDR3, the DNA is TGTGCCTGGAGTACCCTGACAGTGGGTGGAGGCTACACCTTC. Protein: CAWSTLTVGGGYTF.

The chain uses TRBV6-2 or TRBV6-3 and TRBJ1-2, with TRBD1 matching 7 bases. The germline V gene encodes CDR1 MNHEY and CDR2 SVGEGT. The CDR3 runs 13 residues. V lost 5 bases and J lost 5; bases outside the gene matches: 5. This chain's CDR3 is CASSPGTVYGYTF. CDR3 nucleotide sequence: TGTGCCAGCAGTCCCGGGACAGTTTATGGCTACACCTTC.

This chain links TRBV5-1 with TRBJ1-1; 8 nucleotides line up with TRBD1. This CDR3 comprises 15 residues. V lost 4 bases and J lost 0; bases outside the gene matches: 5. Germline values: CDR1 SGHRS, CDR2 YFSETQ. The CDR3 DNA is TGCGCCAGCAGCCAGGACAGGGCCATGAACACTGAAGCTTTCTTT. Translating it yields CASSQDRAMNTEAFF.

The chain employs TRBV27 and TRBJ1-1; 7 bases fit TRBD1. V was pared by 2 bases and J by 4 bases, with 1 base of the junction left unmatched. The CDR3 runs 13 residues. The germline gives CDR1 MNHEY, CDR2 SMNVEV (reference sequence). In DNA, the CDR3 is TGTGCCAGCAGTTTACCAGGGGGCACTGAAGCTTTCTTT. Translated, it gives CASSLPGGTEAFF.

This clone occurred once. The chain combines TRBV18 with TRBJ1-2; 8 bases fit TRBD1. After removal of 0 bases from V and 1 base from J, the junction contained 4 bases not matched to a gene. The length of the CDR3 is 16 residues. The germline CDR1 and CDR2 sequences are KGHSH and LQKENI. The DNA for the CDR3 is TGTGCCAGCTCACCACCCCCGGACAGGGATAACTATGGCTACACCTTC. Translation gives CASSPPPDRDNYGYTF.

The chain employs TRBV27 and TRBJ1-5; TRBD1 matches 10 bases. This CDR3 comprises 14 residues. V lost 5 bases and J lost 2; bases outside the gene matches: 0. CDR1 and CDR2 (germline): MNHEY, SMNVEV (reference sequence). CDR3 DNA: TGTGCCAGCAGTGGGACAGGGGGCAATCAGCCCCAGCATTTT. Residues: CASSGTGGNQPQHF.

This clone is a singleton in its sample. The gene calls are TRBV10-3 and TRBJ2-1; 10 bases are a match to TRBD1. The germline V gene encodes CDR1 ENHRY and CDR2 SYGVKD. The CDR3 is 15 residues long. The ends lost 0 bases at V and 6 bases at J; junction bases unmatched: 2. CDR3 sequence: CAISESRTGGNEQFF. Here the CDR3 DNA reads TGTGCCATCAGTGAGTCGCGGACAGGGGGCAATGAGCAGTTCTTC.

This clone was seen at least ten times. The rearrangement joins TRBV9 to TRBJ2-7, with 7 bases identical to TRBD2. Germline V gene data show CDR1 as SGDLS and CDR2 as YYNGEE. The CDR3 has 14 residues. Trimming removed 0 bases from V and 2 bases from J; junction bases left unmatched: 2. Here the CDR3 reads CASSVEGTTYEQYF. The CDR3, as DNA: TGTGCCAGCAGCGTAGAGGGGACTACCTACGAGCAGTACTTC.

The chain joins TRBV7-9 to TRBJ1-2; D is perhaps TRBD1 (6 bases). Germline V gene sequence: CDR1 SEHNR, CDR2 FQNEAQ (reference sequence). CDR3 length: 16 amino acids. V gave up 4 bases and J gave up 2 bases, with 17 bases separating them. CDR3 coding DNA: TGTGCCAGCAGCTCCGCCGGGGGGGGGCCAAACTATGGCTACACCTTC. Translating it yields CASSSAGGGPNYGYTF.

This clone has a single count. The chain links TRBV7-3 to TRBJ2-4; D perhaps matches TRBD2 (6 bases). Germline V gene lookup returns CDR1 SGHTA and CDR2 FQGTGA. Trimming shortened V by 5 bases and J by 0 bases, and 11 bases separated the two germline ends. This CDR3 has 15 amino acids. The CDR3 region has the DNA TGTGCCAGCAGCCCTCCTAGCGAAGCCAAAAACATTCAGTACTTC. Translated: CASSPPSEAKNIQYF. The entire variable domain, with the rest obtained from reference TRBV7-3 and TRBJ2-4, is as follows: GAGVSQTPSNKVTEKGKYVELRCDPISGHTALYWYRQSLGQGPEFLIYFQGTGAADDSGLPNDRFFAVRPEGSVSTLKIQRTERGDSAVYLCASSPPSEAKNIQYFGAGTRLSVL.

V usage is TRBV19 and J usage is TRBJ2-7, with a weak D call TRBD2 (6 bases). This CDR3 contains 16 residues. V was clipped by 3 bases and J by 3 bases, with 18 bases between them. The germline V gene encodes CDR1 LNHDA and CDR2 SQIVND (reference sequence). The CDR3 sequence is CASSMPGATDLYEQYF. For the CDR3, the DNA is TGTGCCAGTAGTATGCCGGGAGCGACAGACCTCTACGAGCAGTACTTC.

The chain uses TRBV9 and TRBJ1-1, with 7 nucleotides matching TRBD1. From germline, CDR1 is SGDLS and CDR2 YYNGEE. Trimming took 0 bases from V and 2 from J; bases not matched to a gene: 10. The CDR3 is made up of 17 amino acids. The CDR3 protein is CASSVVPGQANNTEAFF. CDR3 coding DNA: TGTGCCAGCAGCGTAGTTCCCGGACAGGCGAACAACACTGAAGCTTTCTTT. The full variable domain, completed using reference TRBV9 and TRBJ1-1, is DSGVTQTPKHLITATGQRVTLRCSPRSGDLSVYWYQQSLDQGLQFLIQYYNGEERAKGNILERFSAQQFPDLHSELNLSSLELGDSALYFCASSVVPGQANNTEAFFGQGTRLTVV.

CDR3 sequence (DNA): TGTGCCACCAGCAGAGTGACTGACTATGGCTACACCTTC. Translating gives CATSRVTDYGYTF. The rearrangement links TRBV15 to TRBJ1-2; D is uncertain. Germline V gene sequence: CDR1 LNHNV, CDR2 YYDKDF (reference sequence). The CDR3 totals 13 residues. Trimming stripped 1 base from V and 3 bases from J, with 6 bases between.

The gene calls are TRBV29-1 and TRBJ2-1; TRBD1 might be the D (6 bases). Germline V lookup: CDR1 SQVTM, CDR2 ANQGSEA. Trimming shortened V by 2 bases and J by 0 bases, and 8 bases separated the two germline ends. CDR3 length: 14 amino acids. The CDR3, as DNA: TGCAGCGTTGAATCAGGGGCCTCCTACAATGAGCAGTTCTTC. This gives the protein CSVESGASYNEQFF.

The chain recombines TRBV5-6 with TRBJ1-6; 7 bases match TRBD1. V gave up 6 bases and J gave up 12 bases; unmatched junction bases: 12. CDR1 is SGHDT, CDR2 YYEEEE, per germline. The CDR3 sequence is 14 residues long. CDR3 in DNA: TGTGCCAGCACCCTATGGGACAGCCCTGGACCCCTCCACTTT. Its translation is CASTLWDSPGPLHF.